This TCR beta chain derives from a study of PD-1 blockade in classical Hodgkin lymphoma. This clone is a singleton in its sample. Its specificity is unknown. CDR3 length: 13 amino acids. Sample time point: cycle 4 day 1 (C4D1), after less than 7 weeks of nivolumab. Each patient relapsed following autologous stem cell transplantation, and prior brentuximab vedotin exposure differed. The study, taken as a whole, reports: By C4D1 there was a significant rise in CD4+ TCR diversity but not in CD8+ TCR diversity.

This table comes from immunoSEQ multiplex PCR, and its TCRdb copy is limited to in-frame clones, with some not included. The data show about 20,000 clones, with 76% seen just once and around 40% held by the top ten. This TCR was sampled from a human donor with classical Hodgkin lymphoma. This rearrangement joins TRBV21-1 to TRBJ1-2. TRBV21-1 is noted as a pseudogene. The sample here was peripheral blood mononuclear cells (PBMCs), taken before the fourth cycle of nivolumab. The CDR3 sequence: CASSKIGGVGYTF. DNA for the CDR3: TGTGCCAGCAGCAAGATTGGAGGGGTCGGCTACACCTTC.